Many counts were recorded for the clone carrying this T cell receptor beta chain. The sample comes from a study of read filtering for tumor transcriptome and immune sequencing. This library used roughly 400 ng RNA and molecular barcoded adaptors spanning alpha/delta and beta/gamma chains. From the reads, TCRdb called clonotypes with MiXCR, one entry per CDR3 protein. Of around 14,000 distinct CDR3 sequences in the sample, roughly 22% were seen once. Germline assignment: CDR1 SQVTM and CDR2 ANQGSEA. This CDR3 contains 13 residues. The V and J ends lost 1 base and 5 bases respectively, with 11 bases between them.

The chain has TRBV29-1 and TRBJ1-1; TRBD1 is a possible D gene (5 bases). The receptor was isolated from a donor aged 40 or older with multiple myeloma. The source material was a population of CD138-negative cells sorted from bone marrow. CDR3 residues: CSVEGGLGTEAFF. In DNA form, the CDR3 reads TGCAGCGTTGAAGGGGGGTTAGGGACTGAAGCTTTCTTT.